This T cell receptor beta chain originates from a study of T cells after yellow fever vaccination. Study background: Libraries from low-cell-number fractions were prepared with the SMART-Seq v4 Ultra Low Input RNA kit.

5'RACE template switching added a universal primer site and UMIs to TCR cDNA. TCRdb re-analysed the 5' RACE reads in MiXCR, keeping a single row per CDR3 protein. The table includes approximately 550,000 distinct CDR3 sequences, 15% to 20% detected once. Details on this clonotype: Its antigen remains unknown.

Looked up from germline, CDR1 is MNHEY and CDR2 is SMNVEV (reference sequence). The CDR3 is made up of 16 amino acids. Trimming took 8 bases from V and 2 from J; bases not matched to a gene: 10. Study-level findings and limits: Post-booster reappearance was seen for most primary-vaccination clones (about 95% CD4, around 88% CD8). Contaminants from the bulk population, in the form of abundant clonotypes, could be found in FACS-sorted repertoires.

J is TRBJ2-3 and V is TRBV27; 10 bases line up with TRBD2. The sequence was obtained from a man aged 25 to 40 who received the YFV17D yellow fever vaccine. This specimen consisted of PBMCs, obtained 15 days after the yellow fever booster vaccination. The CDR3: CASGRLAGFNTDTQYF. The DNA for the CDR3 is TGTGCCAGCGGACGACTAGCGGGTTTTAACACAGATACGCAGTATTTT.